This entry is about one T cell receptor beta chain. The antigen this receptor binds is unknown. Base qualities are not provided; no much larger clone lies one nucleotide away. This sample stems from a study of identical twins (dated by TCRdb to about 2016). About the investigation overall: To test whether fetal clonotypes persist, the study used deep sequencing on TCR alpha and beta repertoires from monozygotic twins, unrelated adults of various ages, and cord blood. Replicate twin experiments were performed at different times using different library preparation protocols to rule out contamination. The full study reports these points: A weaker excess of twin sharing was found in beta out-of-frame sequences because the signal-to-noise ratio was lowered by fewer shared sequences. Fewer insertions were carried by abundant cord blood beta clonotypes, a similar but weaker trend appeared in young adult naive repertoires, and no such trend appeared in memory repertoires. Zero-insertion analyses could be partly confounded by invariant T cells such as MAIT and iNKT, although diverse VJ usage argued against such confounding for most clonotypes. Because the same donors could not be followed over many years, conclusions were based on cross-sectional statistical analysis. In monozygotic twins, out-of-frame TCR alpha sharing was systematically underestimated by recombination models, although the models agreed with sharing between unrelated individuals. Out-of-frame TCR alpha sequences shared between twins showed an excess of low generation-probability sequences compared with coincidental sharing between unrelated individuals.

Libraries were made using 5' RACE. TCRdb lists the instrument as Illumina HiSeq 2000. A universal primer binding site was introduced by template switching, and a unique molecular identifier was present in the final cDNA, enabling accurate counting of TCR cDNA molecules. Specific primers in the conserved constant-segment region were used to synthesize first-strand cDNA for TCR alpha and beta chains. Each cDNA library was double barcoded, with a SMART-Mk sample barcode plus Illumina barcodes, to control for contamination. TruSeq adapter sequences along with Illumina sample barcodes were introduced in two successive PCR steps. Sequencing of the TCR alpha and beta cDNA libraries was done on the Illumina HiSeq platform using custom primers. Per the original workflow: Raw reads were processed with MiGEC to extract unique molecular identifiers, and MiXCR was used to determine CDR3 positions. For each individual, recombination models were inferred using an EM algorithm with the repgenHMM and IGoR tools. The analysis of shared clonotypes was done with the tcR package in R, with sharing normalized by the product of cloneset sizes. To study raw recombination free of thymic and clonal selection effects, out-of-frame nonproductive sequences were analyzed. Starting from the raw public reads, TCRdb applied fastp trimming at Q25, assembled clones with MiXCR and retained in-frame beta chains. Entries are consolidated by CDR3 protein sequence, retaining the most common genes and DNA. These V and J calls rely on TCRdb rather than the paper's analysis. Across this sample there are 540,000 or so distinct CDR3 sequences, with under 25% seen only once. The ten largest clones capture 0.4% to 0.6% of the sample.

Only healthy Caucasian donors were included. Three pairs of female monozygotic twins, all aged about 18 to 30 years, made up the twin cohort. Positive isolation kits from Invitrogen were used to isolate the CD4+ and CD8+ T cell populations. From its cysteine to its phenylalanine, the CDR3 spans 14 amino acids. Here the CDR3 DNA is all that survives: 42 bases in frame from base 1. The germline V gene supplies CDR1 SGHRS and CDR2 YFSETQ. Trimming takes 4 bases from V and 4 bases from J, and the germline ends sit 11 bases apart. The same sample was also studied in work on yellow fever vaccine responses in identical twins. The second study, in turn, reports: The authors reported that the T cell response to vaccination in identical twins appeared partly convergent and partly personalized. In identical twins, the study followed T cell clones that responded to the vaccine with precision.

This receptor was taken from a woman under 30 in good health. The rearrangement joined TRBV5-1 to TRBJ2-2, with the D gene uncertain. The sample taken for sequencing was CD4+ T cells sorted from blood. The sequenced DNA is TGCGCCAGCAGCCCCCTACCGGGCACCGGGGAGCTGTTTTTT. Its translation is CASSPLPGTGELFF.